The entry below describes one T cell receptor beta chain. The data were taken from a study of blood T cell repertoires in COVID-19. Study background: COVID-19 samples, acute and convalescent, were from the United States, Italy and Spain. Sample material is recorded as cDNA or gDNA derived from T cells, B-cell-depleted T cells, or PBMCs.

As processed by the authors: Estimated nucleated cell counts came from reference gene primer amplification. TCRdb's table, derived via immunoSEQ multiplex PCR, lists solely in-frame clones and lacks some. The V and J calls and clone size come from that table; D and trimming were worked out from the DNA. This table holds 80,000 or so clones, approximately 89% found once. V trimming: 2 bases; J trimming: 7 bases; junction bases outside the gene matches: 8. In germline, CDR1 is SGHVS, CDR2 FNYEAQ. This CDR3 has 14 residues. The sample consisted of peripheral blood. This clonotype was sampled from a man between 50 and 59 years old with acute or convalescent COVID-19. The chain links TRBV7-6 to TRBJ2-7; the match to TRBD2 covers 7 bases. The CDR3, as DNA: TGTGCCAGCAGCTTAAAGCGGGGTACTGGGGAGCAGTACTTC. It encodes CASSLKRGTGEQYF.